This T cell receptor beta chain was identified in a study of cytomegalovirus exposure and HLA in healthy donors. Notes on the study in general: Reports state that TCR beta sequences accurately predicted most subjects' HLA-A and HLA-B alleles. The study designated about 180 TCR beta chains cytomegalovirus-associated.

For this clone: The antigen is not known.

V was pared by 0 bases and J by 9 bases, with 13 bases between. Germline CDR1 reads SGHRS; CDR2 reads YFSETQ. The CDR3 spans 14 residues. It was with 60 Vbeta and 13 Jbeta primers that the PCR ran. Produced via immunoSEQ multiplex PCR; TCRdb's table is partial and in-frame only. Here the sample spans over 150,000 clones, roughly 84% being singletons. This chain joins TRBV5-1 and TRBJ1-3, with unresolved D. Material for sequencing was PBMCs. The sequence derives from a boy under 10 years old in good health and CMV-seronegative. CDR3 nucleotide sequence: TGCGCCAGCAGCTTGGACAGAACATATCGCACCATATATTTT. Encoded protein: CASSLDRTYRTIYF.